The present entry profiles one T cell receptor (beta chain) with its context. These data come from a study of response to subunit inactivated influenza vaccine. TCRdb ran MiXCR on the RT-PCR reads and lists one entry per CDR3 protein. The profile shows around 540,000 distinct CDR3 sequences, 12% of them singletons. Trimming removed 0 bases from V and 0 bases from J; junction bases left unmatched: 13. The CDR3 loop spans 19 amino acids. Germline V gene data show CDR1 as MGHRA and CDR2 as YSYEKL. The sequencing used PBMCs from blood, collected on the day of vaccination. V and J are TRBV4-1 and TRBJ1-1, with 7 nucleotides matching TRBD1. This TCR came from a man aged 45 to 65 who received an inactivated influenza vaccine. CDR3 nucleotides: TGCGCCAGCAGCCAAGATAGACGACAGGGCCCTTTCCTGAACACTGAAGCTTTCTTT. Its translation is CASSQDRRQGPFLNTEAFF.